This T cell receptor beta chain comes out of a study of blood T cells in healthy people across ages. Findings of the study overall: Donors of long life had a larger count of naive CD4+ cells and greater diversity than aged donors.

A second about 6 to 11 cycle PCR used barcoded and J-beta primers. From the 5' RACE reads, TCRdb called clonotypes with MiXCR, one entry per CDR3 protein. The sample consists of approximately 1,000,000 distinct CDR3 sequences, 45% of them appearing once. The CDR3 has 15 amino acids. V was clipped by 4 bases and J by 2 bases, with 14 bases between them. Germline CDR1 and CDR2: MDHEN and SYDVKM. This clonotype was picked up a small number of times. Antigen specificity is unknown. The V call is TRBV28, the J call TRBJ1-2; D gene uncertain. Sample: blood. This sequence was found in a woman aged 60-75 years in good health. This CDR3 reads CASSSTGIWNYGYTF. DNA for the CDR3: TGTGCCAGCAGTTCAACTGGTATATGGAACTATGGCTACACCTTC.